These T cell receptor beta chains were read from a single sample in a study of shared clonotypes between healthy human individuals. The table came from immunoSEQ multiplex PCR; TCRdb's copy has only in-frame clones and leaves some out. Of roughly 530,000 clones in the sample, about 95% were seen once. Input material: naive CD4+ T cells sorted from blood. These receptors were collected from a woman aged 30 to 39 in good health. CDR3s include the opening cysteine and the closing phenylalanine or tryptophan. A D gene is named only where the DNA matches it firmly. Expanded clones are given a class, and other clones once, few, many or no size at all.

length	D	V	size	J	DNA	CDR3
16	NA	TRBV28	NA	TRBJ2-5	TGTGCCAGCAGCACTTCCTCCGGGATCAATCAAGAGACCCAGTACTTC	CASSTSSGINQETQYF
14	TRBD1	TRBV5-1	NA	TRBJ1-1	TGCGCCAGCAGCACGAAAACAGGGGGTACTGAAGCTTTCTTT	CASSTKTGGTEAFF
16	NA	TRBV5-1	NA	TRBJ1-1	TGCGCCAGCAGCTGGGGGGAGACACGTTCCAACACTGAAGCTTTCTTT	CASSWGETRSNTEAFF
15	NA	TRBV2	NA	TRBJ2-1	TGTGCCAGCAGTGAGAGCACTAGCTCCTACAATGAGCAGTTCTTC	CASSESTSSYNEQFF
11	NA	TRBV28	NA	TRBJ2-7	TGTGCCAGCAAGGATTCCTACGAGCAGTACTTC	CASKDSYEQYF
16	NA	TRBV19	NA	TRBJ1-1	TGTGCCAGTAGTCCTTATCGTAGAGGCAGGGAAACTGAAGCTTTCTTT	CASSPYRRGRETEAFF
12	NA	TRBV5-8	NA	TRBJ1-5	TGTGCCAGCGGGACAATCAATCAGCCCCAGCATTTT	CASGTINQPQHF
13	NA	TRBV10-3	NA	TRBJ1-1	TGTGCCATCAGTGGCAACGGGGGGGTCGAAGCTTTCTTT	CAISGNGGVEAFF
14	TRBD1	TRBV6-4	NA	TRBJ1-1	TGTTTCGCCGGGACAGGGTTAGTGGGCACTGAAGCTTTCTTT	CFAGTGLVGTEAFF
15	TRBD2	TRBV5-1	NA	TRBJ2-1	TGCGCCAGCCGGCCCCCCGGGACTAGTTCCGGAGAGCAGTTCTTC	CASRPPGTSSGEQFF
14	TRBD2	TRBV19	NA	TRBJ2-7	TGTGCCAGTAGTATAGTGGCGGGAGTAAACGAGCAGTACTTC	CASSIVAGVNEQYF
19	NA	TRBV18	NA	TRBJ1-3	TGTGCCAGCTCACTTTTTCTTGGACAGACAATATCCTCTGGAAACACCATATATTTT	CASSLFLGQTISSGNTIYF
14	TRBD2	TRBV7-9	once	TRBJ2-7	TGTGCCAGCAGCTCCGGACTAGCGGACTACGAGCAGTACTTC	CASSSGLADYEQYF
12	NA	TRBV10-3	NA	TRBJ2-7	TGTGCCATCAGGGACAGCCCCTACGAGCAGTACTTC	CAIRDSPYEQYF
16	NA	TRBV6-5	NA	TRBJ1-1	TGTGCCAGCAGTTACTCGATCGCCCGAGTGAACACTGAAGCTTTCTTT	CASSYSIARVNTEAFF
12	NA	TRBV23-1	NA	TRBJ1-2	TGCGCCAGCAGTCAATTCCCGGTCGGCTACACCTTC	CASSQFPVGYTF
16	TRBD2	TRBV10-3	NA	TRBJ2-1	TGTGCCATCAGTGCCGCTAGCGGGGTAACCTACAATGAGCAGTTCTTC	CAISAASGVTYNEQFF
13	NA	TRBV9	NA	TRBJ1-1	TGTGCCAGCAGGGTCCGTGGGGGGGCTGAAGCTTTCTTT	CASRVRGGAEAFF
15	NA	TRBV28	NA	TRBJ2-1	TGTGCCAGCAGTTCTCCCACCATCGGCCACAATGAGCAGTTCTTC	CASSSPTIGHNEQFF
14	TRBD1	TRBV18	NA	TRBJ1-5	TGTGCCAGCTCACCCGGGACAGGGTTACGGCCCCAGCATTTT	CASSPGTGLRPQHF
12	TRBD1	TRBV7-9	NA	TRBJ2-7	TGTGCCAGCACCAGGGACAGATACGAGCAGTACTTC	CASTRDRYEQYF
17	TRBD2	TRBV27	NA	TRBJ2-1	TGTGCCAGCAGTTTGGGGTTGTGGACTAGCGGGCACAATGAGCAGTTCTTC	CASSLGLWTSGHNEQFF
16	TRBD1	TRBV19	NA	TRBJ1-3	TGTGCCAGTTCCGGGACAGGACAGTCCTCTGGAAACACCATATATTTT	CASSGTGQSSGNTIYF
14	NA	TRBV19	once	TRBJ1-2	TGTGCCAGTAGTATACCAGGGGTGAGGTATGGCTACACCTTC	CASSIPGVRYGYTF
15	TRBD1	TRBV19	NA	TRBJ1-2	TGTGCCAGTAGTACCCGGACAGGGCCTAACTATGGCTACACCTTC	CASSTRTGPNYGYTF